A single sample gave rise to the 5 T cell receptor beta chains below, sequenced in a study of blood T cell repertoires in COVID-19. Clones were read by immunoSEQ multiplex PCR, and TCRdb kept only the in-frame ones, dropping some. The sample holds 290,000 or so clones, 75% to 90% seen once. Sequenced: peripheral blood. The receptor source for this set is a man in his late teens or twenties with active or convalescent COVID-19.

The V and J genes are TRBV29-1 and TRBJ1-2; 7 bases map to TRBD1. The CDR3 consists of 15 residues. The V and J ends lost 5 bases and 4 bases, in that order; junction bases with no gene match: 13. Germline V gene lookup returns CDR1 SQVTM and CDR2 ANQGSEA. CDR3 nucleotide sequence: TGCAGCGTTAGGGGGGAGACAGGGCGACTCTATGGCTACACCTTC. Protein: CSVRGETGRLYGYTF.

The CDR3 nucleotides are TGTGCCAGCAGTTTTACAGGGTTTCAGCCCCAGCATTTT. Its translation: CASSFTGFQPQHF. The V gene is TRBV12-3 or TRBV12-4, the J gene TRBJ1-5, with D maybe TRBD1 (6 bases). V was cut by 3 bases and J by 6 bases, with 9 bases left in between. This CDR3 spans 13 amino acids.

This sequence joins TRBV3-1 (or the pseudogene TRBV3-2) and TRBJ1-4; D perhaps matches TRBD1 (6 bases). Trimming pared 4 bases from V and 2 bases from J, leaving 11 bases between. The CDR3 contains 15 residues. The germline V gene encodes CDR1 LGHDT and CDR2 YNNKEL (reference sequence). The CDR3 DNA follows: TGTGCCAGCAGCCTCAGGGGTCCTACTAATGAAAAACTGTTTTTT. Residues: CASSLRGPTNEKLFF.

CDR3 nucleotide sequence: TGCGCCAGCAGCTTGGAACTAGCGAGTAATGAGCAGTTCTTC. This encodes CASSLELASNEQFF. The chain employs TRBV5-1 and TRBJ2-1; the match to TRBD2 covers 7 bases. J was trimmed by 7 bases and V by 0 bases; bases with no gene match: 4. CDR3 length: 14 amino acids. Germline V gene sequence: CDR1 SGHRS, CDR2 YFSETQ.

This rearrangement joins TRBV7-9 to TRBJ1-1, with 8 nucleotides matching TRBD1. CDR1 SEHNR and CDR2 FQNEAQ come from the germline V gene (reference sequence). CDR3 length: 14 residues. V lost 6 bases to trimming and J lost 2 bases; unmatched junction nucleotides: 5. This CDR3 is CASRTGEPNTEAFF. CDR3 DNA sequence: TGTGCCAGCAGGACAGGGGAGCCAAACACTGAAGCTTTCTTT.